Each of the 14 T cell receptor beta chains below was sequenced from the same sample in a study of blood T cell repertoires in COVID-19. The assay was immunoSEQ multiplex PCR, and TCRdb's table has in-frame clones only and misses some. The sample yields roughly 250,000 clones, 79% seen once. Source material: peripheral blood. The source of these receptors is a woman aged 40 to 50 with active or convalescent COVID-19.

This clone was found once. As DNA, the CDR3 is TGTGCCAGCAGCCTCGCGGGAGGGTCGTGGGAGACCCAGTACTTC. Amino acid sequence: CASSLAGGSWETQYF. V gene TRBV7-2 combines with J gene TRBJ2-5; the match to TRBD2 covers 9 bases. CDR3 size: 15 residues. The junction had 9 bases not matched to a gene; V was cut back by 5 bases and J by 5 bases. CDR1 SGHTA and CDR2 FQGNSA come from the germline V gene.

There are a few counts of this clone. The rearrangement links TRBV11-2 to TRBJ1-3, with TRBD1 matching 11 bases. CDR3 length: 18 amino acids. The germline gives CDR1 SGHAT, CDR2 FQNNGV. The V gene end was trimmed by 2 bases and the J gene end by 7 bases; junction bases not matched to a gene: 13. CDR3 sequence (DNA): TGTGCCAGCAGCTTACCTAGAGGGACAGGGGGGACCTTTAACACCATATATTTT. Amino acids: CASSLPRGTGGTFNTIYF. The full variable domain, its missing parts supplied by reference TRBV11-2 and TRBJ1-3, is EAGVAQSPRYKIIEKRQSVAFWCNPISGHATLYWYQQILGQGPKLLIQFQNNGVVDDSQLPKDRFSAERLKGVDSTLKIQPAKLEDSAVYLCASSLPRGTGGTFNTIYFGEGSWLTVV.

The chain uses TRBV30 and TRBJ2-5, with D tentatively TRBD1 (7 bases). Per the germline V gene, CDR1 is GTSNPN and CDR2 is SVGIG (reference sequence). The CDR3 contains 12 residues. Trimming removed 1 base at V and 5 bases at J, with 8 bases between. The CDR3 region has the DNA TGTGCCTGGAGTGCAGGGGGGGAGACCCAGTACTTC. It specifies CAWSAGGETQYF.

The chain couples TRBV6-6 to TRBJ1-1; the D gene is possibly TRBD1 (6 bases). Trimming removed 2 bases at V and 5 bases at J, with 15 bases between. Germline V lookup: CDR1 MNHNY, CDR2 SVGAGI (reference sequence). CDR3 length: 15 amino acids. As DNA, the CDR3 is TGTGCCAGCAGTTACCCTTCGACAGGTCAGACTGAAGCTTTCTTT. Its protein product is CASSYPSTGQTEAFF.

This chain connects TRBV10-3 to TRBJ2-1; 12 nucleotides align to TRBD2. Germline CDR1 and CDR2: ENHRY and SYGVKD. There are 16 residues in the CDR3. J gave up 8 bases and V 3 bases, and 8 bases lay outside the gene matches. The CDR3 loop is CAISDLAGGHSYEQFF. CDR3 sequence (DNA): TGTGCCATCAGTGACCTAGCGGGGGGGCATTCCTATGAGCAGTTCTTC.

This chain joins TRBV11-1 and TRBJ1-5; 10 nucleotides agree with TRBD1. After removal of 5 bases from V and 7 bases from J, the junction contained 2 bases not matched to a gene. The CDR3 runs 13 residues. Germline CDR1 is SGHAT and CDR2 is FQDESV (reference sequence). The CDR3 here is CASSAGQGQPQHF. DNA of the CDR3: TGTGCCAGCAGCGCGGGACAGGGGCAGCCCCAGCATTTT. Complete variable domain (other parts from reference TRBV11-1 and TRBJ1-5): EAEVAQSPRYKITEKSQAVAFWCDPISGHATLYWYRQILGQGPELLVQFQDESVVDDSQLPKDRFSAERLKGVDSTLKIQPAELGDSAMYLCASSAGQGQPQHFGDGTRLSIL.

This rearrangement joins TRBV5-1 to TRBJ2-7, with 7 bases identical to TRBD1. The CDR3 is 14 amino acids. V trimming: 0 bases; J trimming: 5 bases; junction bases outside the gene matches: 5. Germline V gives CDR1 SGHRS, CDR2 YFSETQ. In nucleotides, the CDR3 is TGCGCCAGCAGCTTGGAAGGGGGCACTGACGAGCAGTACGTC. Protein product: CASSLEGGTDEQYV.

This clone has more than one count but fewer than ten. The chain uses TRBV19 and TRBJ2-3; the match to TRBD1 covers 8 bases. Germline V lookup: CDR1 LNHDA, CDR2 SQIVND (reference sequence). The CDR3 contains 13 residues. With V trimmed by 8 bases and J by 5 bases, 6 bases remained unmatched. The CDR3, as DNA: TGTGCCAGTTTGGACAGGGTGATAGATACGCAGTATTTT. This codes for CASLDRVIDTQYF.

The chain links TRBV6-5 to TRBJ2-7; 11 positions agree with TRBD2. This CDR3 comprises 15 residues. CDR1 is MNHEY, CDR2 SVGAGI, per germline. Losses at the gene ends were 6 bases for V and 4 bases for J; bases not matched to a gene: 8. The CDR3 region is CASRLTSGETYEQYF. In DNA, the CDR3 is TGTGCCAGCAGACTGACTAGCGGGGAAACGTACGAGCAGTACTTC.

The chain is built from TRBV27 and TRBJ1-5, with TRBD1 as a possible D gene (6 bases). The CDR3 spans 15 residues. The V gene's germline CDR1 is MNHEY and CDR2 SMNVEV (reference sequence). Trimming removed 2 bases from V and 5 bases from J, with 13 bases in between. The CDR3 nucleotides read TGTGCCAGCAGTTTAAGGGCAGGGGTCCATCAGCCCCAGCATTTT. Translating it yields CASSLRAGVHQPQHF.

The V and J genes are TRBV9 and TRBJ2-5, with 7 bases aligning to TRBD2. Germline CDR1 reads SGDLS; CDR2 reads YYNGEE. J gave up 5 bases and V 4 bases, and 5 bases lay outside the gene matches. CDR3 length equals 13 residues. CDR3 sequence: CASSFLAEETQYF. The CDR3, as DNA: TGTGCCAGCAGCTTTCTAGCGGAGGAGACCCAGTACTTC.

V gene TRBV7-2 combines with J gene TRBJ2-3, with TRBD2 matching 7 bases. The CDR3 extends over 13 amino acids. V lost 6 bases, J lost 2 bases, and 2 bases stayed unmatched. Looked up from germline, CDR1 is SGHTA and CDR2 is FQGNSA. DNA of the CDR3: TGTGCCAGCAGAAGCGGGAACACAGATACGCAGTATTTT. It is translated as CASRSGNTDTQYF.

The chain couples TRBV5-6 to TRBJ1-2, with TRBD1 matching over 7 bases. The CDR3 spans 14 residues. V lost 0 bases, J lost 4 bases, and 3 bases stayed unmatched. Germline values: CDR1 SGHDT, CDR2 YYEEEE. The CDR3 spells CASSLVAGGYGYTF. In DNA, the CDR3 is TGTGCCAGCAGCTTGGTTGCAGGGGGCTATGGCTACACCTTC. The complete variable domain, with remaining parts taken from reference TRBV5-6 and TRBJ1-2, reads DAGVTQSPTHLIKTRGQQVTLRCSPKSGHDTVSWYQQALGQGPQFIFQYYEEEERQRGNFPDRFSGHQFPNYSSELNVNALLLGDSALYLCASSLVAGGYGYTFGSGTRLTVV.

The chain is built from TRBV28 and TRBJ1-1, with D perhaps TRBD1 (6 bases). CDR1 and CDR2 (germline): MDHEN, SYDVKM. Trimming removed 7 bases from V and 2 bases from J, with 17 bases in between. This CDR3 has 15 amino acids. CDR3 sequence reads: CASTLPGQPNTEAFF. CDR3 sequence (DNA): TGTGCCAGCACCCTCCCCGGACAGCCCAACACTGAAGCTTTCTTT.